A selection of T cell receptor beta chains follows, all from one sample in a study of blood T cells in healthy people across ages. In TCRdb, the 5' RACE reads were re-called with MiXCR into one record per CDR3 protein. Of about 800,000 distinct CDR3 sequences in the sample, 25% were seen once. The data were also submitted as part of a second study, on T cells of mothers and their children.

Sequenced sample: blood. Receptors were obtained from a boy younger than 18 in good health. Both conserved end residues are part of each CDR3. D genes are given only for firm matches. Clone size, where shown, is once, few, many, or a class for clones that have expanded.

D gene: -
clone size: few
J gene: TRBJ2-2
V gene: TRBV15
CDR3 DNA: TGTGCCACCAACAGAGTGGGCCCCGGGGAGCTGTTTTTT
CDR3 protein: CATNRVGPGELFF

D gene: -
clone size: -
J gene: TRBJ2-7
V gene: TRBV7-2
CDR3 DNA: TGTGCCAGCAGCTTCGAGCTTGGACTCTACGAGCAGTACTTC
CDR3 protein: CASSFELGLYEQYF

D gene: TRBD1
clone size: few
J gene: TRBJ2-5
V gene: TRBV7-2
CDR3 DNA: TGTGCCAGCAGCTTAGGGACAGGCACCAGAGGAGAGACCCAGTACTTC
CDR3 protein: CASSLGTGTRGETQYF

D gene: -
clone size: few
J gene: TRBJ2-7
V gene: TRBV6-6
CDR3 DNA: TGTGCCAGCAGTTACTCGATGTCAGGTCACGAGCAGTACTTC
CDR3 protein: CASSYSMSGHEQYF

D gene: TRBD1
clone size: few
J gene: TRBJ1-5
V gene: TRBV15
CDR3 DNA: TGTGCCACCAGCATCCGTGGGACAGAAAATCAGCCCCAGCATTTT
CDR3 protein: CATSIRGTENQPQHF

D gene: -
clone size: -
J gene: TRBJ2-7
V gene: TRBV9
CDR3 DNA: TGTGCCGGCAGCGTAGGGTCAGAGTCCTACGAGCAGTACTTC
CDR3 protein: CAGSVGSESYEQYF

D gene: -
clone size: many
J gene: TRBJ2-7
V gene: TRBV10-3
CDR3 DNA: TGTGCCATCAGAGACAGCAAGACAACCTCCTACGAGCAGTACTTC
CDR3 protein: CAIRDSKTTSYEQYF

D gene: -
clone size: -
J gene: TRBJ2-7
V gene: TRBV6-2/TRBV6-3
CDR3 DNA: TGTGCCAGCAGTTACTCAACGGGGTTTGGATACTACGAGCAGTACTTC
CDR3 protein: CASSYSTGFGYYEQYF

D gene: -
clone size: -
J gene: TRBJ1-6
V gene: TRBV5-1
CDR3 DNA: TGCGCCAGCAGCAGGAGCGGCGAGAATTCACCCCTCCACTTT
CDR3 protein: CASSRSGENSPLHF

D gene: TRBD2
clone size: few
J gene: TRBJ2-7
V gene: TRBV5-6
CDR3 DNA: TGTGCCAGCAGCTTGCTGCGGGAGAGACTGTCTTACGAGCAGTACTTC
CDR3 protein: CASSLLRERLSYEQYF

D gene: -
clone size: few
J gene: TRBJ1-4
V gene: TRBV20-1
CDR3 DNA: TGCAGTGCTATTAGACCGGGACTTGATGAAAAACTGTTTTTT
CDR3 protein: CSAIRPGLDEKLFF

D gene: -
clone size: -
J gene: TRBJ2-2
V gene: TRBV20-1
CDR3 DNA: TGCAGTGCCCCAGACAGGCTGAACACCGGGGAGCTGTTTTTT
CDR3 protein: CSAPDRLNTGELFF

D gene: TRBD2
clone size: few
J gene: TRBJ2-1
V gene: TRBV12-5
CDR3 DNA: TGTGCTAGTGGTTCGGGGACTAGCGAGGTGGAGGGTGAGCAGTTCTTC
CDR3 protein: CASGSGTSEVEGEQFF

D gene: -
clone size: many
J gene: TRBJ2-7
V gene: TRBV4-3
CDR3 DNA: TGCGCCAGCAGCCAAGCACGGGGGTCCTACGAGCAGTACTTC
CDR3 protein: CASSQARGSYEQYF

D gene: -
clone size: -
J gene: TRBJ1-3
V gene: TRBV28
CDR3 DNA: TGTGCCAGCAGTTCCCCGTCGGCAGGGGGAAACACCATATATTTT
CDR3 protein: CASSSPSAGGNTIYF

D gene: TRBD2
clone size: few
J gene: TRBJ2-1
V gene: TRBV5-1
CDR3 DNA: TGCGCCAGCCAAGGACTAGCGGGAGGATCATACAATGAGCAGTTCTTC
CDR3 protein: CASQGLAGGSYNEQFF

D gene: -
clone size: few
J gene: TRBJ1-2
V gene: TRBV27
CDR3 DNA: TGTGCCAGCAGTTTACGGGGGACGGCCTATGGCTACACCTTC
CDR3 protein: CASSLRGTAYGYTF

D gene: -
clone size: -
J gene: TRBJ2-7
V gene: TRBV30
CDR3 DNA: TGTGCCTGGACAGAGGGGTACGAGCAGTACTTC
CDR3 protein: CAWTEGYEQYF

D gene: -
clone size: -
J gene: TRBJ1-1
V gene: TRBV5-8
CDR3 DNA: TGTGCCAGCAGCCAACAGACAATGAACACTGAAGCTTTCTTT
CDR3 protein: CASSQQTMNTEAFF